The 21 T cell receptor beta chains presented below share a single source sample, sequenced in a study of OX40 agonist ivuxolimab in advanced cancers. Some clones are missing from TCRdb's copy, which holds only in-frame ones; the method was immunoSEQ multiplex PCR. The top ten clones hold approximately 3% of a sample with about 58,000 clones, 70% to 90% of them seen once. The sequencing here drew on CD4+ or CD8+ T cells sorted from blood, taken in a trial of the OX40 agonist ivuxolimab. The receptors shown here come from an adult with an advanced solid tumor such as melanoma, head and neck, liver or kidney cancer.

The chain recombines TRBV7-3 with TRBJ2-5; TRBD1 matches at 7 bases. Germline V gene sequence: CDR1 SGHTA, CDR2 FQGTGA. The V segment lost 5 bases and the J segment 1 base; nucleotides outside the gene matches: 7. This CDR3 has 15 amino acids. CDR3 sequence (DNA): TGTGCCAGCAGCCCGACAACAGGGGCCCAAGAGACCCAGTACTTC. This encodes CASSPTTGAQETQYF. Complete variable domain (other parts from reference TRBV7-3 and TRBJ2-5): GAGVSQTPSNKVTEKGKYVELRCDPISGHTALYWYRQSLGQGPEFLIYFQGTGAADDSGLPNDRFFAVRPEGSVSTLKIQRTERGDSAVYLCASSPTTGAQETQYFGPGTRLLVL.

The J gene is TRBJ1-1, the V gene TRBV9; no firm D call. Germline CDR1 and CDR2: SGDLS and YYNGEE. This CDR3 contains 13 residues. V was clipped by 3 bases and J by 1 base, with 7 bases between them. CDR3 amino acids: CASSASENTEAFF. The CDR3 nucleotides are TGTGCCAGCAGCGCCTCAGAGAACACTGAAGCTTTCTTT.

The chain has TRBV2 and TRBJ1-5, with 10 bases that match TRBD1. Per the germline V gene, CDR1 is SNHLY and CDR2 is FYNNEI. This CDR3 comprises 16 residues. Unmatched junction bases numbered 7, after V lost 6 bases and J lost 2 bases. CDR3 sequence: CASRGDRGLGNQPQHF. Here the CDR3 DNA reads TGTGCCAGCAGGGGGGACAGGGGATTGGGCAATCAGCCCCAGCATTTT.

The CDR3 loop is CASSSPGQGSYNEQFF. The CDR3 DNA is TGTGCCAGCAGTTCCCCGGGACAGGGCTCCTACAATGAGCAGTTCTTC. The chain recombines TRBV28 with TRBJ2-1; TRBD1 matches 9 bases. V was pared by 4 bases and J by 0 bases, with 4 bases of the junction left unmatched. The CDR3 is 16 amino acids. Per germline, CDR1 MDHEN and CDR2 SYDVKM.

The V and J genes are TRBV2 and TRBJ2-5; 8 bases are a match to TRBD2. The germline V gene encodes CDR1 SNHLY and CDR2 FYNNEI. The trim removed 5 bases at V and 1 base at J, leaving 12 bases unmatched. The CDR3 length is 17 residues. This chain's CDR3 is CASSRPSGLGGQETQYF. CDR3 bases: TGTGCCAGCAGTCGCCCCTCGGGACTAGGAGGCCAAGAGACCCAGTACTTC.

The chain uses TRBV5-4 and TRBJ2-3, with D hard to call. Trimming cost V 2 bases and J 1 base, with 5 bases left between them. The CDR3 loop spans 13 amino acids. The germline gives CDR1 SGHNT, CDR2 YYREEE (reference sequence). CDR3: CASSFGGTDTQYF. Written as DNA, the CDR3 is TGTGCCAGCAGCTTTGGGGGCACAGATACGCAGTATTTT.

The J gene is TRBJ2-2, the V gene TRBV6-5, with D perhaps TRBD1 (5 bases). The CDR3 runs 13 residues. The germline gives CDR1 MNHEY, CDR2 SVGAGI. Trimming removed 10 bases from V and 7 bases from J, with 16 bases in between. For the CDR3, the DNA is TGTGCCACCTTTACAGGTTTAGACGGGGAGCTGTTTTTT. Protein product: CATFTGLDGELFF.

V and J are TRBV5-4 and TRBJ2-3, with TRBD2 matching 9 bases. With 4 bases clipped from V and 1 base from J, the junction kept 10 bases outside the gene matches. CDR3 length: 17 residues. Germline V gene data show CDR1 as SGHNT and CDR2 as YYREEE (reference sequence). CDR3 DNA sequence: TGTGCCAGCAGCCAAAGGCGGGGGGGCCTGGGCACAGATACGCAGTATTTT. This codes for CASSQRRGGLGTDTQYF.

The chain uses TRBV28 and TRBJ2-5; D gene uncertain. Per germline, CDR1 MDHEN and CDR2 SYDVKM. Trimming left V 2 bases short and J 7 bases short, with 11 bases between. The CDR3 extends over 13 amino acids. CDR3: CASSLVGSGTQYF. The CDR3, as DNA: TGTGCCAGCAGTTTAGTTGGCTCGGGGACCCAGTACTTC.

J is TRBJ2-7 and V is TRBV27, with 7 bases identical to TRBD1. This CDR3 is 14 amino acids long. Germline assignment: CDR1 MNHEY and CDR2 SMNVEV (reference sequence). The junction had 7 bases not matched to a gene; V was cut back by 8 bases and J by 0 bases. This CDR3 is CASGRWDSSYEQYF. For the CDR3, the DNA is TGTGCCAGCGGCAGGTGGGACAGCTCCTACGAGCAGTACTTC.

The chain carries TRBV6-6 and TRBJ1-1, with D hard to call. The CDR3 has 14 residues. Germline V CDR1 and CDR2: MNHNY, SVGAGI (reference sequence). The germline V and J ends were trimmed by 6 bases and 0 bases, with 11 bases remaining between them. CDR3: CASRRASMNTEAFF. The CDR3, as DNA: TGTGCCAGCAGAAGAGCCTCCATGAACACTGAAGCTTTCTTT.

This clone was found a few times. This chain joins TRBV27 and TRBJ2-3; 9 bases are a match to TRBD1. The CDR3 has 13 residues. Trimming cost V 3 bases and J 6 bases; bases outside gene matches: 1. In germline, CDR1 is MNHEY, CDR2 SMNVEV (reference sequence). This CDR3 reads CASSLDRGDTQYF. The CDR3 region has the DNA TGTGCCAGCAGTTTGGACAGGGGTGATACGCAGTATTTT.

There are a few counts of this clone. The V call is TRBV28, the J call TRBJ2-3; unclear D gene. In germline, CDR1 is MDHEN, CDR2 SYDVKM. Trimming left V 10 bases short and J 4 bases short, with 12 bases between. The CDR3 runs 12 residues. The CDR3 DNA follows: TGTGCCACTTCCACCCTGGCAGATACGCAGTATTTT. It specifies CATSTLADTQYF.

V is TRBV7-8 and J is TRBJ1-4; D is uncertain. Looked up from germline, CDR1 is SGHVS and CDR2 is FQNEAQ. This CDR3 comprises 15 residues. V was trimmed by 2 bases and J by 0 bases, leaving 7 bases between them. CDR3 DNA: TGTGCCAGCAGCTTAACCCAAACAACTAATGAAAAACTGTTTTTT. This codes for CASSLTQTTNEKLFF.

As DNA, the CDR3 is TGTGCCAGCAGTTACAGTCAGGGAAGAGAGACCCAGTACTTC. Translation gives CASSYSQGRETQYF. V and J are TRBV6-5 and TRBJ2-5; TRBD1 is a possible D gene (5 bases). Germline CDR1 and CDR2: MNHEY and SVGAGI. The CDR3 contains 14 residues. V was cut by 2 bases and J by 4 bases, with 11 bases left in between.

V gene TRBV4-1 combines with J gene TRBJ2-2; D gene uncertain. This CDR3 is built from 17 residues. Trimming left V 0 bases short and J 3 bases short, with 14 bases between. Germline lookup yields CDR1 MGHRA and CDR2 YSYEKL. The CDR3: CASSQEVVQSHTGELFF. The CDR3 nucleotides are TGCGCCAGCAGCCAAGAGGTTGTGCAGTCACACACCGGGGAGCTGTTTTTT.

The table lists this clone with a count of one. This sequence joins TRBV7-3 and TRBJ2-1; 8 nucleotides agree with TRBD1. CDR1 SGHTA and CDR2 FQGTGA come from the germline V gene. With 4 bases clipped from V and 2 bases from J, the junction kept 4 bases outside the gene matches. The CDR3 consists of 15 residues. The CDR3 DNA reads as TGTGCCAGCAGCTACCAGGGGGCCCCCTACAATGAGCAGTTCTTC. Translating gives CASSYQGAPYNEQFF.

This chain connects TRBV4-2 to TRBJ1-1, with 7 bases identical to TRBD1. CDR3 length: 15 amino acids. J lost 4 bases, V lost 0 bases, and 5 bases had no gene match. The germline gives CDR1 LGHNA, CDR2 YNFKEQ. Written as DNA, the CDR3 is TGTGCCAGCAGCCAAGATGCAGGGGGACGCACTGAAGCTTTCTTT. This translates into CASSQDAGGRTEAFF.

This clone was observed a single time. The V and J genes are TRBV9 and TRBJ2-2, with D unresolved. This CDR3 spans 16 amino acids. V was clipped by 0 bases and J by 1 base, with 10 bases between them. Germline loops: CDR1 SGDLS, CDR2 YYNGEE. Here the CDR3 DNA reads TGTGCCAGCAGCGTAGGGTCGGGTCTGAACACCGGGGAGCTGTTTTTT. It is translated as CASSVGSGLNTGELFF. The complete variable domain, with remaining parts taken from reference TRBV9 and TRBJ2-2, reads DSGVTQTPKHLITATGQRVTLRCSPRSGDLSVYWYQQSLDQGLQFLIQYYNGEERAKGNILERFSAQQFPDLHSELNLSSLELGDSALYFCASSVGSGLNTGELFFGEGSRLTVL.

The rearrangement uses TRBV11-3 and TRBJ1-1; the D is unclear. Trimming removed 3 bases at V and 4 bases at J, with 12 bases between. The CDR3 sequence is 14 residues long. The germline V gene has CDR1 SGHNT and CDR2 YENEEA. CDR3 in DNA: TGTGCCAGCAGCTTCGATCAAAGGAGCACTGAAGCTTTCTTT. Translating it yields CASSFDQRSTEAFF.

CDR3 DNA sequence: TGCGCCAGCAGCTCATCCGCGTCCGGGAACACTGAAGCTTTCTTT. Its translation is CASSSSASGNTEAFF. This chain uses TRBV5-1 with TRBJ1-1, with D uncertain. This CDR3 has 15 residues. Germline V gene sequence: CDR1 SGHRS, CDR2 YFSETQ. V was trimmed by 3 bases and J by 1 base, leaving 13 bases between them.